The rows below give T cell receptor beta chains drawn from one sample of a study of blood T cells in healthy people across ages. TCRdb ran MiXCR on the 5' RACE reads and lists one entry per CDR3 protein. Of roughly 730,000 distinct CDR3 sequences listed, approximately 53% are singletons. Sequencing was carried out using blood. These receptors were taken from a man between 35 and 55 years old in good health. Each CDR3 is given with its conserved first and last residue. D genes are given only for firm matches. Size tells how often a clone was seen (once, few, many) or the class of an expanded clone, and some rows leave it out.

d_call: .
j_call: TRBJ1-5
clone_size: .
v_call: TRBV11-1
cdr3_nt: TGTGCCAGCAGCCCTGACAGAGACAATCAGCCCCAGCATTTT
cdr3_aa: CASSPDRDNQPQHF

d_call: TRBD1
j_call: TRBJ2-7
clone_size: .
v_call: TRBV29-1
cdr3_nt: TGCAGTGCCGGGACAGGCTACGAGCAGTACTTC
cdr3_aa: CSAGTGYEQYF

d_call: TRBD1
j_call: TRBJ2-5
clone_size: .
v_call: TRBV7-6
cdr3_nt: TGTGCCAGCAGCCATGGGACAGGCGGCGAGACCCAGTACTTC
cdr3_aa: CASSHGTGGETQYF

d_call: .
j_call: TRBJ2-5
clone_size: .
v_call: TRBV4-3
cdr3_nt: TGCGCCAGCAGCCAAGACGGGACAAGAAACAATGAGCAGTACTTC
cdr3_aa: CASSQDGTRNNEQYF

d_call: .
j_call: TRBJ2-3
clone_size: .
v_call: TRBV6-5
cdr3_nt: TGTGCCAGCAGTGTACAGGGAATGAGGACAGATACGCAGTATTTT
cdr3_aa: CASSVQGMRTDTQYF

d_call: .
j_call: TRBJ2-1
clone_size: .
v_call: TRBV27
cdr3_nt: TGTGCCAGCAGTTTTATGGGTAACTCCTACAATGAGCAGTTCTTC
cdr3_aa: CASSFMGNSYNEQFF

d_call: TRBD2
j_call: TRBJ2-7
clone_size: many
v_call: TRBV7-2
cdr3_nt: TGTGCCAGCAGCTCCCGGGGGGGAGTATCCTACGAGCAGTACTTC
cdr3_aa: CASSSRGGVSYEQYF

d_call: .
j_call: TRBJ2-7
clone_size: .
v_call: TRBV24-1
cdr3_nt: TGTGCCACCTGTGATTTGAGGGATTCCTACAATGAGCAGTACTTC
cdr3_aa: CATCDLRDSYNEQYF

d_call: .
j_call: TRBJ2-3
clone_size: .
v_call: TRBV15
cdr3_nt: TGTGCCACCAGCAGGCTGGAGGGAAGGGGCACAGATACGCAGTATTTT
cdr3_aa: CATSRLEGRGTDTQYF

d_call: TRBD1
j_call: TRBJ1-1
clone_size: .
v_call: TRBV12-3/TRBV12-4
cdr3_nt: TGTGCCAGCAGCAATACCGGGACAGGGGGCACTGAAGCTTTCTTT
cdr3_aa: CASSNTGTGGTEAFF

d_call: .
j_call: TRBJ2-4
clone_size: .
v_call: TRBV5-1
cdr3_nt: TGCGCCAGCAGCCTGCAATCCCCGGGAGAGGGAAACATTCAGTACTTC
cdr3_aa: CASSLQSPGEGNIQYF

d_call: TRBD2
j_call: TRBJ2-3
clone_size: .
v_call: TRBV20-1
cdr3_nt: TGCAGTGCTACGACTAGCTTCACAGATACGCAGTATTTT
cdr3_aa: CSATTSFTDTQYF

d_call: TRBD2
j_call: TRBJ2-3
clone_size: .
v_call: TRBV6-5
cdr3_nt: TGTGCCAGCAGAACGGGACTAGCCGGAGATACGCAGTATTTT
cdr3_aa: CASRTGLAGDTQYF

d_call: TRBD2
j_call: TRBJ2-7
clone_size: .
v_call: TRBV20-1
cdr3_nt: TGCAGTGCTAGGCCTCCCCTAGCGGGAGATGATGAGCAGTACTTC
cdr3_aa: CSARPPLAGDDEQYF

d_call: TRBD1
j_call: TRBJ2-1
clone_size: .
v_call: TRBV3-1
cdr3_nt: TGTGCCAGCAGCCGAGGGACAGGGGTCTCGGACAATGAGCAGTTCTTC
cdr3_aa: CASSRGTGVSDNEQFF

d_call: .
j_call: TRBJ2-5
clone_size: few
v_call: TRBV5-1
cdr3_nt: TGCGCCAGCAGACTTACGGGGCAATTGGAGACCCAGTACTTC
cdr3_aa: CASRLTGQLETQYF

d_call: .
j_call: TRBJ2-7
clone_size: once
v_call: TRBV20-1
cdr3_nt: TGCAGTGCTAGAGCCAATGAGCAGTACTTC
cdr3_aa: CSARANEQYF

d_call: TRBD2
j_call: TRBJ2-7
clone_size: .
v_call: TRBV6-2/TRBV6-3
cdr3_nt: TGTGCCAGCAGTTACGGGACTAATTACCGGGCCTCCTACGAGCAGTACTTC
cdr3_aa: CASSYGTNYRASYEQYF

d_call: .
j_call: TRBJ1-1
clone_size: .
v_call: TRBV7-2
cdr3_nt: TGTGCCAGCAGCTTAGGGGGGGGCGACACTGAAGCTTTCTTT
cdr3_aa: CASSLGGGDTEAFF

d_call: TRBD1
j_call: TRBJ2-2
clone_size: .
v_call: TRBV20-1
cdr3_nt: TGCAGTGCCCAGGAGACAGGGTGGGCCGGGGAGCTGTTTTTT
cdr3_aa: CSAQETGWAGELFF

d_call: .
j_call: TRBJ1-4
clone_size: .
v_call: TRBV13
cdr3_nt: TGTGCCAGCAGCTCAGCCCCGGACCCAACTAATGAAAAACTGTTTTTT
cdr3_aa: CASSSAPDPTNEKLFF

d_call: TRBD1
j_call: TRBJ2-1
clone_size: few
v_call: TRBV5-5
cdr3_nt: TGTGCCAGCAGCTGCCGTGGACAGGGCAACAATGAGCAGTTCTTC
cdr3_aa: CASSCRGQGNNEQFF

d_call: .
j_call: TRBJ2-7
clone_size: many
v_call: TRBV7-2
cdr3_nt: TGTGCCAGCAGTCCCCGATACGAGCAGTACTTC
cdr3_aa: CASSPRYEQYF

d_call: .
j_call: TRBJ1-1
clone_size: .
v_call: TRBV20-1
cdr3_nt: TGCAGTCTAACTACGAACATGAACACTGAAGCTTTCTTT
cdr3_aa: CSLTTNMNTEAFF

d_call: .
j_call: TRBJ2-7
clone_size: .
v_call: TRBV12-3/TRBV12-4
cdr3_nt: TGTGCCAGCACCTTGGGGGGGGCGCGGGGCGAGCAGTACTTC
cdr3_aa: CASTLGGARGEQYF

d_call: TRBD2
j_call: TRBJ2-1
clone_size: .
v_call: TRBV18
cdr3_nt: TGTGCCAGCTCAACGGGAGCGGGGGACCACAATGAGCAGTTCTTC
cdr3_aa: CASSTGAGDHNEQFF

d_call: .
j_call: TRBJ2-3
clone_size: few
v_call: TRBV6-1
cdr3_nt: TGTGCCAGCAAACTTATTGGGGGGGGCCCCCGGAAAGATACGCAGTATTTT
cdr3_aa: CASKLIGGGPRKDTQYF

d_call: TRBD1
j_call: TRBJ1-1
clone_size: .
v_call: TRBV29-1
cdr3_nt: TGCAGCGCAACAGGGGGCGCGGATCGGACTGAAGCTTTCTTT
cdr3_aa: CSATGGADRTEAFF

d_call: TRBD2
j_call: TRBJ2-5
clone_size: .
v_call: TRBV7-2
cdr3_nt: TGTGCCAGCAGTTACTATGGGGAGGGCGCAGAGACCCAGTACTTC
cdr3_aa: CASSYYGEGAETQYF

d_call: .
j_call: TRBJ2-5
clone_size: .
v_call: TRBV7-6
cdr3_nt: TGTGCCAGCAGCCCCGGGATGGGAGAGACCCAGTACTTC
cdr3_aa: CASSPGMGETQYF

d_call: .
j_call: TRBJ2-7
clone_size: .
v_call: TRBV4-3
cdr3_nt: TGCGCCAGCAGCCAATTCCACCGGGGGGCCTTGTACGAGCAGTACTTC
cdr3_aa: CASSQFHRGALYEQYF

d_call: .
j_call: TRBJ2-7
clone_size: .
v_call: TRBV27
cdr3_nt: TGTGCCAGCAGTGGCGAATACGGGTTCTACGAGCAGTACTTC
cdr3_aa: CASSGEYGFYEQYF

d_call: .
j_call: TRBJ2-1
clone_size: few
v_call: TRBV9
cdr3_nt: TGTGCCAGCAGCGTAGCACTACTCAATGAGCAGTTCTTC
cdr3_aa: CASSVALLNEQFF

d_call: .
j_call: TRBJ2-5
clone_size: .
v_call: TRBV4-1
cdr3_nt: TGCGCCAGCAGCCAAGGCCTACAGGCGGAAGAGCAGTACTTC
cdr3_aa: CASSQGLQAEEQYF

d_call: TRBD1
j_call: TRBJ2-5
clone_size: .
v_call: TRBV7-2
cdr3_nt: TGTGCCAGCAGCTTAGCGTTAACAGGGGCGAAGACCCAGTACTTC
cdr3_aa: CASSLALTGAKTQYF

d_call: .
j_call: TRBJ2-1
clone_size: .
v_call: TRBV27
cdr3_nt: TGTGCCAGCACTGGACAGTATTACAATGAGCAGTTCTTC
cdr3_aa: CASTGQYYNEQFF

d_call: TRBD1
j_call: TRBJ2-5
clone_size: many
v_call: TRBV7-9
cdr3_nt: TGTGCCAGCAGCGGGGACAGAGGGACCCAGTACTTC
cdr3_aa: CASSGDRGTQYF

d_call: .
j_call: TRBJ2-5
clone_size: few
v_call: TRBV9
cdr3_nt: TGTGCCAGCAGCGTGGACCCACAAGAGACCCAGTACTTC
cdr3_aa: CASSVDPQETQYF

d_call: TRBD1
j_call: TRBJ2-7
clone_size: .
v_call: TRBV10-3
cdr3_nt: TGTGCCACCAGGACAGGGACTTTCTACGAGCAGTACTTC
cdr3_aa: CATRTGTFYEQYF